The T cell receptor (beta chain) under discussion was sequenced for a study of blood T cell repertoires in COVID-19. The V and J ends lost 5 bases and 3 bases respectively, with 7 bases between them. Germline-derived CDR1 and CDR2 are MNHEY and SVGEGT. This CDR3 comprises 12 residues. The data were produced by immunoSEQ multiplex PCR, yet TCRdb's version contains in-frame clones alone and is incomplete. The data show around 130,000 clones, about four fifths seen once. The J gene is TRBJ1-1, the V gene TRBV6-2 or TRBV6-3, with D maybe TRBD1 (5 bases). The receptor was isolated from a man aged 40-55 years with active or convalescent COVID-19. The material sequenced was peripheral blood. Here the CDR3 DNA reads TGTGCCAGCAGTGCAGGGTACACTGAAGCTTTCTTT. Its protein product is CASSAGYTEAFF.